One and the same sample provided the 8 T cell receptor beta chains below, sequenced in a study of spatial heterogeneity in lung cancer. Time point denoted: sample taken at primary tumor resection. TCRdb processed the 5' RACE reads anew with MiXCR; each CDR3 protein has one entry. The sample carries about 78,000 distinct CDR3 sequences, roughly 8% recorded once. This sample comprised PBMCs, obtained at surgery. The receptors originated from a male donor with early-stage non-small cell lung cancer.

V is TRBV29-1 and J is TRBJ2-3; tentatively, D is TRBD1 or TRBD2 (5 bases each). V lost 5 bases and J 1 base, leaving 19 bases between the germline ends. Germline CDR1 and CDR2: SQVTM and ANQGSEA. The CDR3 runs to 16 residues. The CDR3 bases are TGCAGCGTTAGCTTATGGGACGTTACTCGCACAGATACGCAGTATTTT. Protein: CSVSLWDVTRTDTQYF.

This chain uses TRBV12-3 or TRBV12-4 with TRBJ1-1; D is possibly TRBD1 (6 bases). CDR3 length equals 14 residues. Trimming pared 4 bases from V and 1 base from J, leaving 10 bases between. In nucleotides, the CDR3 is TGTGCCAGCAGTTGGGGACACAAGAACACTGAAGCTTTCTTT. It is translated as CASSWGHKNTEAFF.

This clonotype has only a few counts. This chain links TRBV4-3 with TRBJ1-2, with D maybe TRBD1 (5 bases). Per germline, CDR1 LGHNA and CDR2 YSLEER. The CDR3 is 14 residues long. V lost 0 bases, J lost 14 bases, and 19 bases lay in between. The CDR3 sequence is CASSQDGGAALRTF. CDR3 DNA sequence: TGCGCCAGCAGCCAAGATGGAGGGGCCGCTCTTAGGACCTTC.

There are many counts of this clonotype. V gene TRBV5-1 combines with J gene TRBJ2-6; D possibly matches TRBD1 or TRBD2 (5 bases each). V dropped 4 bases and J dropped 0 bases, with 11 bases sitting between them. The CDR3 runs 16 residues. Germline assignment: CDR1 SGHRS and CDR2 YFSETQ. The CDR3 reads CASSPPGSSGANVLTF. The CDR3, as DNA: TGCGCCAGCAGCCCCCCAGGGAGCTCTGGGGCCAACGTCCTGACTTTC.

This clonotype occurred many times. The chain carries TRBV12-3 or TRBV12-4 and TRBJ1-1; tentatively, D is TRBD1 (6 bases). This CDR3 contains 13 residues. V was cut by 0 bases and J by 7 bases, with 9 bases left in between. This chain's CDR3 is CASSLAGGLEAFF. As DNA, the CDR3 is TGTGCCAGCAGTTTAGCTGGGGGGCTTGAAGCTTTCTTT.

This clonotype was seen ten or more times. The chain recombines TRBV5-1 with TRBJ1-1; tentatively, D is TRBD1 (6 bases). Germline-derived CDR1 and CDR2 are SGHRS and YFSETQ. CDR3 length: 14 residues. V was trimmed by 5 bases and J by 3 bases, leaving 14 bases between them. The CDR3 DNA is TGCGCCAGCAGGATTCCCGGGGGGCACACTGAAGCTTTCTTT. As protein: CASRIPGGHTEAFF.

This clonotype was counted at least ten times. The chain couples TRBV5-6 to TRBJ1-4; TRBD1 is a possible D gene (5 bases). Between the trimmed V and J ends, which lost 1 base and 5 bases, there was a span of 12 bases. There are 15 residues in the CDR3. Germline V lookup: CDR1 SGHDT, CDR2 YYEEEE. The CDR3 reads CASSLTAGMNEKLFF. The CDR3 DNA is TGTGCCAGCAGCTTGACCGCAGGGATGAATGAAAAACTGTTTTTT. The whole variable domain, filled in from reference TRBV5-6 and TRBJ1-4, reads DAGVTQSPTHLIKTRGQQVTLRCSPKSGHDTVSWYQQALGQGPQFIFQYYEEEERQRGNFPDRFSGHQFPNYSSELNVNALLLGDSALYLCASSLTAGMNEKLFFGSGTQLSVL.

The chain's CDR3 is CASSYSWGSGEKLFF. The CDR3 nucleotides are TGTGCCAGCAGTTACTCGTGGGGTTCGGGTGAAAAACTGTTTTTT. The V gene is TRBV6-5, the J gene TRBJ1-4; D not resolved. V was pared by 0 bases and J by 7 bases, with 12 bases between. The CDR3 loop spans 15 amino acids. Germline V gene lookup returns CDR1 MNHEY and CDR2 SVGAGI.